This T cell receptor (beta chain) was captured by sequencing in a study of OX40 agonist ivuxolimab in advanced cancers. As for the study in general: With ivuxolimab, an agonistic anti-OX40 (CD134) antibody, patients were treated.

Study-wide results and caveats: The study found that CD8+ T cells averaged more expanded clones than CD4+. At 0.1 to 3.0 mg/kg, CD4+ and CD8+ blood T cells expanded clonally by week 6.

To note about this clone: Its antigen remains unknown.

The assay was immunoSEQ multiplex PCR, and TCRdb's table has in-frame clones only and misses some. The table shows about 100,000 clones, with 75% to 95% occurring only once. This sequence was found in an adult with an advanced solid tumor such as melanoma, head and neck, liver or kidney cancer. Sequencing was performed on CD4+ or CD8+ T cells sorted from blood, taken in a trial of the OX40 agonist ivuxolimab.

The chain's CDR3 is CASSLIGLEGYNEQFF. The CDR3 DNA follows: TGTGCCAGCAGCTTAATCGGACTAGAAGGCTACAATGAGCAGTTCTTC. V gene TRBV11-3 combines with J gene TRBJ2-1; 7 positions match TRBD2. The V gene's germline CDR1 is SGHNT and CDR2 YENEEA. This CDR3 contains 16 residues. V shed 2 bases, J shed 3 bases, and the junction held 7 bases outside the gene matches.